Below, 30 T cell receptor beta chains from the same sample are listed, as sequenced in a study of blood T cell repertoires in COVID-19. Assay: immunoSEQ multiplex PCR; the TCRdb copy retains only in-frame clones and omits some. The table includes about 210,000 clones, 70% to 90% detected once. The sequencing sample was made of peripheral blood. The receptors were gathered from a man younger than 30 with active or convalescent COVID-19.

This chain connects TRBV6-5 to TRBJ1-5; 10 bases align to TRBD1. The V and J ends lost 4 bases and 2 bases, in that order; junction bases with no gene match: 5. CDR1 and CDR2 (germline): MNHEY, SVGAGI. CDR3 size: 16 residues. CDR3 coding DNA: TGTGCCAGCAGTTTTCTCGGACAGGGGGGCAATCAGCCCCAGCATTTT. Residues: CASSFLGQGGNQPQHF.

The J gene is TRBJ1-3, the V gene TRBV9, with D hard to call. The CDR3 extends over 16 amino acids. Trimming cost V 1 base and J 0 bases, with 11 bases left between them. The germline V gene encodes CDR1 SGDLS and CDR2 YYNGEE. CDR3 amino acids: CASSVSGGTSGNTIYF. In DNA form, the CDR3 reads TGTGCCAGCAGCGTATCCGGCGGAACCTCTGGAAACACCATATATTTT.

The chain combines TRBV28 with TRBJ1-2; TRBD1 matches at 10 bases. The V gene's germline CDR1 is MDHEN and CDR2 SYDVKM. The CDR3 length is 16 residues. V lost 5 bases and J lost 2; bases outside the gene matches: 8. CDR3 nucleotide sequence: TGTGCCAGCAGTGCCCCCGGGACAGGGGTCAACTATGGCTACACCTTC. It specifies CASSAPGTGVNYGYTF.

This sequence joins TRBV6-2 or TRBV6-3 and TRBJ2-2; a weak D match, TRBD1 (6 bases). The V and J ends lost 0 bases and 7 bases respectively, with 21 bases between them. Germline V lookup: CDR1 MNHEY, CDR2 SVGEGT. This CDR3 has 18 amino acids. CDR3 sequence reads: CASSYSTRGKGDIGELFF. The CDR3 DNA reads as TGTGCCAGCAGTTACTCCACGCGAGGGAAGGGGGACATCGGGGAGCTGTTTTTT.

The chain has TRBV18 and TRBJ1-1, with TRBD1 matching 7 bases. CDR1 is KGHSH and CDR2 is LQKENI in the germline V gene. CDR3 length: 14 amino acids. Germline trimming cut 4 bases from V and 2 bases from J; bases unmatched to any gene: 4. CDR3 nucleotides: TGTGCCAGCTCACGTTGGGACAGCAACACTGAAGCTTTCTTT. This codes for CASSRWDSNTEAFF.

The J gene is TRBJ2-7, the V gene TRBV5-1, with TRBD2 matching over 9 bases. Unmatched junction bases numbered 6, after V lost 0 bases and J lost 5 bases. The CDR3 totals 15 residues. Germline V lookup: CDR1 SGHRS, CDR2 YFSETQ. CDR3 loop: CASSLAQREADEQYF. CDR3 bases: TGCGCCAGCAGCTTGGCCCAGCGGGAGGCGGACGAGCAGTACTTC. Combining the CDR3 with reference TRBV5-1 and TRBJ2-7 gives the whole variable domain KAGVTQTPRYLIKTRGQQVTLSCSPISGHRSVSWYQQTPGQGLQFLFEYFSETQRNKGNFPGRFSGRQFSNSRSEMNVSTLELGDSALYLCASSLAQREADEQYFGPGTRLTVT.

This chain joins TRBV19 and TRBJ1-1, with 7 positions matching TRBD1. This CDR3 has 13 residues. V shed 7 bases and J 7 bases; nucleotides not matched to a gene: 9. Germline CDR1 and CDR2: LNHDA and SQIVND (reference sequence). This CDR3 is CASTDRMADEAFF. As DNA, the CDR3 is TGTGCCAGTACGGACAGGATGGCTGATGAAGCTTTCTTT.

The rearrangement joins TRBV5-4 to TRBJ2-5; D may be TRBD2 (5 bases). The CDR3 consists of 15 residues. V shed 2 bases and J shed 6 bases, with 17 bases lying between them. In germline, CDR1 is SGHNT, CDR2 YYREEE (reference sequence). CDR3 nucleotide sequence: TGTGCCAGCAGCTTCCCCGGTACACTAGGACAGACCCAGTACTTC. Translated, it gives CASSFPGTLGQTQYF. Together with reference TRBV5-4 and TRBJ2-5, the CDR3 gives the full variable domain: ETGVTQSPTHLIKTRGQQVTLRCSSQSGHNTVSWYQQALGQGPQFIFQYYREEENGRGNFPPRFSGLQFPNYSSELNVNALELDDSALYLCASSFPGTLGQTQYFGPGTRLLVL.

The chain carries TRBV5-4 and TRBJ1-1, with D unclear. From germline, CDR1 is SGHNT and CDR2 YYREEE (reference sequence). The CDR3 extends over 14 amino acids. V lost 0 bases, J lost 1 base, and 7 bases lay in between. The CDR3 DNA sequence: TGTGCCAGCAGCTTGGCCGGAGCGAACACTGAAGCTTTCTTT. Translating gives CASSLAGANTEAFF.

This chain uses TRBV4-3 with TRBJ2-1, with D possibly being TRBD2 (7 bases). CDR1 is LGHNA and CDR2 is YSLEER in the germline V gene. The CDR3 has 17 amino acids. V was clipped by 1 base and J by 5 bases, with 18 bases between them. The CDR3 spells CASSQAPWGRGDNEQFF. The CDR3 DNA follows: TGCGCCAGCAGCCAAGCCCCGTGGGGGAGGGGGGACAATGAGCAGTTCTTC.

The chain carries TRBV9 and TRBJ2-1, with 11 positions matching TRBD2. Looked up from germline, CDR1 is SGDLS and CDR2 is YYNGEE. This CDR3 spans 15 amino acids. Losses at the gene ends were 3 bases for V and 10 bases for J; bases not matched to a gene: 9. CDR3 in amino acids: CASSGTTSGNGEQFF. DNA for the CDR3: TGTGCCAGCAGCGGAACGACTAGCGGGAACGGGGAGCAGTTCTTC.

V and J are TRBV25-1 and TRBJ1-4; 8 nucleotides match TRBD1. Per the germline V gene, CDR1 is MGHDK and CDR2 is SYGVNS. CDR3 length: 17 residues. V shed 4 bases and J 7 bases; nucleotides not matched to a gene: 14. The CDR3: CASSAPDPGTGGEKLFF. CDR3 DNA: TGTGCCAGCAGTGCCCCCGATCCCGGGACAGGTGGTGAAAAACTGTTTTTT.

The chain employs TRBV6-5 and TRBJ2-7; 9 bases align to TRBD1. With 5 bases clipped from V and 5 bases from J, the junction kept 7 bases outside the gene matches. The CDR3 totals 14 residues. The germline V gene has CDR1 MNHEY and CDR2 SVGAGI. CDR3 residues: CASSTGTGSHEQYF. For the CDR3, the DNA is TGTGCCAGCAGTACCGGGACAGGGTCCCACGAGCAGTACTTC.

The chain is built from TRBV19 and TRBJ1-5; TRBD1 aligns across 10 bases. Germline trimming cut 7 bases from V and 7 bases from J; bases unmatched to any gene: 7. The CDR3 has 14 amino acids. Germline V gene data show CDR1 as LNHDA and CDR2 as SQIVND (reference sequence). CDR3 sequence reads: CASISGTGVQPQHF. CDR3 DNA: TGTGCCAGTATTTCCGGGACAGGGGTACAGCCCCAGCATTTT. The full variable domain, rest sourced from reference TRBV19 and TRBJ1-5, is DGGITQSPKYLFRKEGQNVTLSCEQNLNHDAMYWYRQDPGQGLRLIYYSQIVNDFQKGDIAEGYSVSREKKESFPLTVTSAQKNPTAFYLCASISGTGVQPQHFGDGTRLSIL.

The rearrangement uses TRBV7-3 and TRBJ1-1; TRBD1 might be the D (5 bases). Germline loops: CDR1 SGHTA, CDR2 FQGTGA. The CDR3 is 17 residues long. The germline V and J ends were trimmed by 5 bases and 2 bases, with 21 bases remaining between them. The CDR3 spells CASSEEGPGGRNTEAFF. The CDR3 DNA reads as TGTGCCAGCAGCGAGGAGGGTCCTGGGGGACGAAACACTGAAGCTTTCTTT.

The CDR3 coding sequence is TGTGCCAGTAGTATGATTAGCGGAGGGAACAATGAGCAGTTCTTC. Protein sequence: CASSMISGGNNEQFF. V gene TRBV19 combines with J gene TRBJ2-1; possible D gene TRBD2, 6 bases. CDR1 LNHDA and CDR2 SQIVND come from the germline V gene (reference sequence). V was trimmed by 3 bases and J by 5 bases, leaving 14 bases between them. The CDR3 has 15 amino acids.

As DNA, the CDR3 is TGTGCCAGCAGCTTAGTCGAGGACAGGGGCAACTATGGCTACACCTTC. Protein product: CASSLVEDRGNYGYTF. The genes are TRBV7-2 and TRBJ1-2; 9 nucleotides match TRBD1. V dropped 1 base and J dropped 2; count of bases not matched to a gene: 5. CDR3 length equals 16 residues. Germline lookup yields CDR1 SGHTA and CDR2 FQGNSA.

For the CDR3, the DNA is TGTGCCAGCAGCCGGGACTGGAACTACAATGAGCAGTTCTTC. Amino acids: CASSRDWNYNEQFF. The chain couples TRBV7-8 to TRBJ2-1, with D tentatively TRBD2 (6 bases). Germline V gene data show CDR1 as SGHVS and CDR2 as FQNEAQ. The CDR3 has 14 residues. Trimming removed 5 bases at V and 3 bases at J, with 11 bases between.

This clone was recorded once. V gene TRBV5-5 combines with J gene TRBJ1-1, with D unclear. CDR1 and CDR2 from the germline V gene are SGHKS and YYEKEE (reference sequence). Trimming pared 0 bases from V and 3 bases from J, leaving 9 bases between. This CDR3 is built from 14 residues. The CDR3 protein is CASSLVPSDTEAFF. The CDR3 DNA follows: TGTGCCAGCAGCTTGGTTCCATCAGACACTGAAGCTTTCTTT.

The chain carries TRBV7-6 and TRBJ2-2, with 7 bases matching TRBD1. After removal of 4 bases from V and 0 bases from J, the junction contained 5 bases not matched to a gene. This CDR3 has 16 amino acids. Germline V CDR1 and CDR2: SGHVS, FNYEAQ. The CDR3, as DNA: TGTGCCAGCAGCTCGTGGGACAGTTCGAACACCGGGGAGCTGTTTTTT. The encoded protein is CASSSWDSSNTGELFF.

This chain links TRBV7-2 with TRBJ2-1; 11 nucleotides align to TRBD2. After removal of 1 base from V and 8 bases from J, the junction contained 7 bases not matched to a gene. The CDR3 has 16 residues. From germline, CDR1 is SGHTA and CDR2 FQGNSA. The CDR3 region is CASSLVLAGGLDEQFF. In DNA form, the CDR3 reads TGTGCCAGCAGCTTAGTCCTAGCGGGAGGTCTCGATGAGCAGTTCTTC.

The V and J genes are TRBV27 and TRBJ1-1, with D tentatively TRBD1 (5 bases). This CDR3 spans 12 amino acids. The germline V gene encodes CDR1 MNHEY and CDR2 SMNVEV (reference sequence). V was clipped by 6 bases and J by 1 base, with 6 bases between them. CDR3 in amino acids: CASSQGNTEAFF. The CDR3 nucleotides read TGTGCCAGCAGCCAGGGGAACACTGAAGCTTTCTTT.

This clone came up a few times. J is TRBJ1-1 and V is TRBV7-9, with 7 bases aligning to TRBD1. The V and J ends lost 5 bases and 2 bases, in that order; junction bases with no gene match: 8. Germline V gene lookup returns CDR1 SEHNR and CDR2 FQNEAQ (reference sequence). The CDR3 sequence is 15 residues long. The CDR3 reads CASSESTGLNTEAFF. Written as DNA, the CDR3 is TGTGCCAGCAGCGAATCGACAGGGTTAAACACTGAAGCTTTCTTT.

The chain recombines TRBV19 with TRBJ2-1, with D maybe TRBD2 (6 bases). V was pared by 4 bases and J by 5 bases, with 24 bases between. The CDR3 has 18 amino acids. From germline, CDR1 is LNHDA and CDR2 SQIVND (reference sequence). The CDR3 nucleotides are TGTGCCAGTAGTAGGGGGACTTTAGCGGCTAGACCCCACAATGAGCAGTTCTTC. Translating gives CASSRGTLAARPHNEQFF.

This sequence joins TRBV5-4 and TRBJ2-5; TRBD2 matches at 13 bases. The CDR3 is 18 amino acids. V lost 4 bases and J lost 5; bases outside the gene matches: 14. Germline lookup yields CDR1 SGHNT and CDR2 YYREEE (reference sequence). The CDR3 reads CASSRYTGLAGAVETQYF. Written as DNA, the CDR3 is TGTGCCAGCAGCCGATATACTGGACTAGCGGGAGCCGTGGAGACCCAGTACTTC.

The rearrangement links TRBV7-9 to TRBJ1-1; maybe TRBD1 (6 bases). The CDR3 sequence is 14 residues long. Germline V gene sequence: CDR1 SEHNR, CDR2 FQNEAQ (reference sequence). The V end lost 5 bases, the J end lost 1 base, and 11 bases lay between the germline ends. The CDR3 nucleotides read TGTGCCAGCAGCCTCGGGACATCGAACACTGAAGCTTTCTTT. Its translation: CASSLGTSNTEAFF.

The chain employs TRBV4-2 and TRBJ2-7; D is possibly TRBD2 (6 bases). Germline loops: CDR1 LGHNA, CDR2 YNFKEQ. The CDR3 is made up of 15 amino acids. V was trimmed by 3 bases and J by 2 bases, leaving 14 bases between them. The DNA of the CDR3 is TGTGCCAGCAGCCAGTCCGGGACTGGAGCCTACGAGCAGTACTTC. It yields the protein CASSQSGTGAYEQYF.

This chain links TRBV28 with TRBJ2-4; the match to TRBD2 covers 7 bases. V shed 2 bases and J 2 bases; nucleotides not matched to a gene: 15. Per the germline V gene, CDR1 is MDHEN and CDR2 is SYDVKM. The CDR3 consists of 19 residues. This chain's CDR3 is CASSLTGVGAGATKNIQYF. CDR3 DNA: TGTGCCAGCAGTTTAACGGGGGTCGGGGCGGGAGCGACCAAAAACATTCAGTACTTC.

This clone was detected once. V usage is TRBV7-2 and J usage is TRBJ2-3; 9 bases are shared with TRBD1. CDR1 is SGHTA, CDR2 FQGNSA, per germline. The trim removed 1 base at V and 1 base at J, leaving 3 bases unmatched. The CDR3 consists of 16 residues. The CDR3 spells CASSLDRTGGTDTQYF. DNA of the CDR3: TGTGCCAGCAGCTTAGATCGGACAGGGGGCACAGATACGCAGTATTTT.

Notes on this clone: Other DNA sequences in the sample encode the same CDR3. The chain joins TRBV5-1 to TRBJ2-3, with TRBD1 as a possible D gene (5 bases). V was cut by 4 bases and J by 6 bases, with 15 bases left in between. The CDR3 sequence is 14 residues long. Germline-derived CDR1 and CDR2 are SGHRS and YFSETQ. The CDR3 DNA reads TGCGCCAGCAGCCTCGACCAGGGAAGCGATACGCAGTATTTT. The encoded protein is CASSLDQGSDTQYF.